These 30 T cell receptor beta chains came from one sample sequenced in a study of CD8+CD57+ T cells in acquired aplastic anemia. Genomic DNA templated the TCR beta VDJ and CDR3 profiling. TCRdb ran MiXCR on the reads and lists one entry per CDR3 protein. The sample consists of 150,000 or so distinct CDR3 sequences, around 43% of them appearing once. Patients chosen for sequencing had CD8+CD57+ cells that had expanded, as shown by flow cytometry. The sample was sorted CD4+, CD8+, or CD8+CD57+ T cells (not recorded which) from PBMCs. The origin of the receptors is a human donor with aplastic anemia.

This chain connects TRBV7-9 to TRBJ1-2; D is perhaps TRBD1 (5 bases). Germline-derived CDR1 and CDR2 are SEHNR and FQNEAQ (reference sequence). V lost 6 bases and J 7 bases, leaving 12 bases between the germline ends. The CDR3 has 12 residues. The CDR3 nucleotides are TGTGCCAGCAGTGAAATGGGGGGTGGCTACACCTTC. Encoded protein: CASSEMGGGYTF.

This clonotype was counted at least ten times. The chain links TRBV24-1 to TRBJ2-5; no firm D call. Germline CDR1 is KGHDR and CDR2 is SFDVKD. Trimming left V 0 bases short and J 1 base short, with 8 bases between. The CDR3 runs 15 residues. CDR3 in amino acids: CATSDLHSGQETQYF. CDR3 in DNA: TGTGCCACCAGTGATTTGCACAGTGGCCAAGAGACCCAGTACTTC.

J is TRBJ2-7 and V is TRBV19; TRBD2 aligns across 12 bases. Germline CDR1 and CDR2: LNHDA and SQIVND (reference sequence). V lost 4 bases to trimming and J lost 5 bases; unmatched junction nucleotides: 3. The CDR3 spans 14 residues. CDR3 DNA: TGTGCCAGTAGTACTAGCGGGAGGGTCGACGAGCAGTACTTC. It yields the protein CASSTSGRVDEQYF.

This clonotype has ten or more counts. This chain joins TRBV6-5 and TRBJ1-2, with TRBD1 matching over 8 bases. V was pared by 0 bases and J by 8 bases, with 5 bases of the junction left unmatched. The germline V gene encodes CDR1 MNHEY and CDR2 SVGAGI. The CDR3 has 14 residues. CDR3 coding DNA: TGTGCCAGCAGTTACTCCCCAGGGGGCGGGGGCTACACCTTC. Its protein product is CASSYSPGGGGYTF.

The V call is TRBV7-9, the J call TRBJ2-3, with a tentative D call TRBD1 (6 bases). This CDR3 is built from 12 residues. Trimming took 8 bases from V and 6 from J, leaving 12 bases between them. The germline CDR1 and CDR2 sequences are SEHNR and FQNEAQ (reference sequence). CDR3 bases: TGTGCCAGCTCAAAGGGGGTCGATACGCAGTATTTT. It is translated as CASSKGVDTQYF.

V is TRBV10-3 and J is TRBJ1-6, with 9 bases identical to TRBD1. V lost 4 bases, J lost 9 bases, and 1 base stayed unmatched. The germline V gene has CDR1 ENHRY and CDR2 SYGVKD. The CDR3 contains 13 residues. CDR3 DNA: TGTGCCATCAGTGGACAGGGGGGTTCACCCCTCCACTTT. Its translation is CAISGQGGSPLHF.

J is TRBJ2-7 and V is TRBV10-3, with D possibly matching TRBD2 (7 bases). Trimming left V 0 bases short and J 3 bases short, with 12 bases between. Germline V gene lookup returns CDR1 ENHRY and CDR2 SYGVKD. The CDR3 has 15 residues. CDR3 in DNA: TGTGCCATCAGTGAGTCGCCGGGGGGCAACTACGAGCAGTACTTC. It codes for CAISESPGGNYEQYF.

The rearrangement uses TRBV10-1 and TRBJ2-1; 9 bases align to TRBD2. The trim removed 7 bases at V and 5 bases at J, leaving 9 bases unmatched. This CDR3 has 15 amino acids. Per germline, CDR1 WNHNN and CDR2 SYGVQD (reference sequence). The chain's CDR3 is CASTEGTSPNNEQFF. In DNA, the CDR3 is TGCGCCAGCACCGAAGGGACTAGCCCCAACAATGAGCAGTTCTTC.

About this clonotype itself: This sequence may be a read error, since a much larger clone differs from it by one base. This chain uses TRBV6-2 or TRBV6-3 with TRBJ2-3; D remains unclear. This CDR3 comprises 14 residues. Germline CDR1 MNHEY, CDR2 SVGEGT. Trimming removed 6 bases at V and 6 bases at J, with 16 bases between. The CDR3 sequence: CASRLTDGMDTQYF. CDR3 nucleotides: TGTGCCAGCAGGCTAACGGATGGGATGGATACGCAGTATTTT.

Regarding this clonotype: This may be a read error, as it is one base from a much larger clone. The V and J genes are TRBV7-6 and TRBJ1-2; the D is unclear. This CDR3 region has 13 residues. Germline V gene data show CDR1 as SGHVS and CDR2 as FNYEAQ. In nucleotides, the CDR3 is TGTGCCAGCAGCGGACGGGAGGGCGAAGGCTGCACCTTC. Protein product: CASSGREGEGCTF.

This clonotype was observed many times. The chain links TRBV3-1 to TRBJ2-7; D is perhaps TRBD1 or TRBD2 (7 bases each). The germline V gene has CDR1 LGHDT and CDR2 YNNKEL (reference sequence). Between the trimmed V and J ends, which lost 1 base and 0 bases, there was a span of 13 bases. The CDR3 runs 16 residues. The CDR3 bases are TGTGCCAGCAGCCAAGTAGGCAGGGGGGGCTCCTACGAGCAGTACGTC. Translation: CASSQVGRGGSYEQYV.

V is TRBV7-3 and J is TRBJ2-3; tentatively, D is TRBD2 (6 bases). Germline CDR1 is SGHTA and CDR2 is FQGTGA. The length of the CDR3 is 14 residues. V lost 5 bases and J lost 6, with 15 bases in between. The CDR3 reads CASSKTSNLDTQYF. The CDR3 nucleotides are TGTGCCAGCAGCAAGACTAGTAATTTGGATACGCAGTATTTT. The full variable domain, its missing parts supplied by reference TRBV7-3 and TRBJ2-3, is GAGVSQTPSNKVTEKGKYVELRCDPISGHTALYWYRQSLGQGPEFLIYFQGTGAADDSGLPNDRFFAVRPEGSVSTLKIQRTERGDSAVYLCASSKTSNLDTQYFGPGTRLTVL.

This clonotype was observed many times. The gene calls are TRBV11-1 and TRBJ1-3; D possibly corresponds to TRBD1 (5 bases). There are 17 residues in the CDR3. The V end lost 1 base, the J end lost 0 bases, and 13 bases lay between the germline ends. Germline lookup yields CDR1 SGHAT and CDR2 FQDESV (reference sequence). The DNA of the CDR3 is TGTGCCAGCAGCTTAGATCGGGGCCTGTCCTCTGGAAACACCATATATTTT. This translates into CASSLDRGLSSGNTIYF.

The chain uses TRBV3-1 and TRBJ2-3; 13 bases are a match to TRBD2. Germline V gene sequence: CDR1 LGHDT, CDR2 YNNKEL (reference sequence). Trimming took 4 bases from V and 3 from J; bases not matched to a gene: 4. There are 16 residues in the CDR3. CDR3 in DNA: TGTGCCAGCAGCCGGACTAGCGGGAGTGGGACAGATACGCAGTATTTT. Its translation: CASSRTSGSGTDTQYF.

This clonotype came up a few times. The junction departs from the called germline gene at one end, perhaps through a read error. This sequence joins TRBV10-3 and TRBJ2-5; D uncertain. The CDR3 is 14 amino acids. Germline loops: CDR1 ENHRY, CDR2 SYGVKD. Here the CDR3 DNA reads TGTGCCAGCAGTTATAGGAGTATGCAAGAGACCCAGTACTTC. Translation gives CASSYRSMQETQYF.

This clonotype turned up a few times. The chain recombines TRBV27 with TRBJ1-4; D is undetermined. Germline CDR1 is MNHEY and CDR2 is SMNVEV (reference sequence). V gave up 4 bases and J gave up 0 bases, with 9 bases separating them. The CDR3 length is 15 residues. The CDR3 here is CASSSLGSTNEKLFF. The DNA for the CDR3 is TGTGCCAGCAGTTCCCTTGGGTCAACTAATGAAAAACTGTTTTTT.

The J gene is TRBJ2-5, the V gene TRBV15, with 9 bases identical to TRBD1. This CDR3 has 15 residues. The germline V gene has CDR1 LNHNV and CDR2 YYDKDF (reference sequence). V was pared by 3 bases and J by 5 bases, with 7 bases of the junction left unmatched. In DNA form, the CDR3 reads TGTGCCACCAGCAGCCCCCGGGACAGGGCGGAGACCCAGTACTTC. Protein sequence: CATSSPRDRAETQYF.

The chain couples TRBV29-1 to TRBJ1-2, with D unclear. V was trimmed by 7 bases and J by 1 base, leaving 7 bases between them. Germline lookup yields CDR1 SQVTM and CDR2 ANQGSEA. The CDR3 has 11 amino acids. This CDR3 reads CSADRNYGYTF. DNA of the CDR3: TGCAGCGCTGATCGTAACTATGGCTACACCTTC.

Regarding this clonotype: Since a much larger clone is just one base distant, this may be a read error. V usage is TRBV5-1 and J usage is TRBJ2-2; TRBD2 might be the D (5 bases). The CDR3 is 16 amino acids. V was trimmed by 4 bases and J by 2 bases, leaving 15 bases between them. CDR1 and CDR2 from the germline V gene are SGHRS and YFSETQ. The CDR3 bases are TGCGCCAGCAGCCGGGGTCACTCCGCCAACACCGGGGAGCTGTTTTTT. Residues: CASSRGHSANTGELFF.

This clonotype was counted ten times or more. The J gene is TRBJ1-5, the V gene TRBV19; TRBD1 is a possible D gene (5 bases). The CDR3 covers 16 residues. Germline-derived CDR1 and CDR2 are LNHDA and SQIVND (reference sequence). V was trimmed by 7 bases and J by 3 bases, leaving 19 bases between them. CDR3 DNA sequence: TGTGCCAGTACCCCTTGGGACCGGACAAACAATCAGCCCCAGCATTTT. Its protein is CASTPWDRTNNQPQHF.

In this sample, this clonotype turned up many times. This chain uses TRBV20-1 with TRBJ1-1, with 8 positions matching TRBD1. The CDR3 has 12 residues. The germline V gene has CDR1 DFQATT and CDR2 SNEGSKA (reference sequence). The J segment lost 1 base and the V segment lost 5 bases, leaving 0 bases of the junction unmatched. In DNA form, the CDR3 reads TGCAGTGCTGACAGGGGGAACACTGAAGCTTTCTTT. The encoded protein is CSADRGNTEAFF.

The table lists this clonotype with many counts. This chain joins TRBV19 and TRBJ2-3, with 14 nucleotides matching TRBD2. This CDR3 is 14 amino acids long. Germline values: CDR1 LNHDA, CDR2 SQIVND (reference sequence). Unmatched junction bases numbered 4, after V lost 10 bases and J lost 4 bases. In DNA, the CDR3 is TGTGCCACGACTAGCGGGAGGGCCCCAGATACGCAGTATTTT. As protein: CATTSGRAPDTQYF.

This clonotype was counted many times. The rearrangement uses TRBV6-5 and TRBJ1-4; a weak D match, TRBD1 (6 bases). The CDR3 covers 14 residues. Trimming pared 4 bases from V and 8 bases from J, leaving 14 bases between. Per the germline V gene, CDR1 is MNHEY and CDR2 is SVGAGI. The CDR3 nucleotides are TGTGCCAGCAGTTCCCCGAGAGGGGGAGAAAAACTGTTTTTT. Translation: CASSSPRGGEKLFF.

This clonotype was detected ten times or more. The chain combines TRBV19 with TRBJ2-1; 14 nucleotides align to TRBD2. Germline V CDR1 and CDR2: LNHDA, SQIVND (reference sequence). Trimming took 4 bases from V and 8 from J; bases not matched to a gene: 7. This CDR3 is built from 16 residues. The CDR3 sequence is CASSRLAGGPVDEQFF. For the CDR3, the DNA is TGTGCCAGTAGTAGACTAGCGGGGGGGCCGGTCGATGAGCAGTTCTTC.

In this sample, this clonotype turned up many times. The V and J genes are TRBV2 and TRBJ2-3; 10 bases align to TRBD2. This CDR3 comprises 15 residues. Germline values: CDR1 SNHLY, CDR2 FYNNEI. The junction had 3 bases not matched to a gene; V was cut back by 6 bases and J by 0 bases. The CDR3 sequence is CASSQTSGSTDTQYF. The CDR3 DNA reads TGTGCCAGCAGCCAGACTAGCGGGAGCACAGATACGCAGTATTTT.

The genes are TRBV6-1 and TRBJ2-7, with D possibly TRBD1 on 6 matching bases. Trimming removed 1 base at V and 6 bases at J, with 10 bases between. The V gene's germline CDR1 is MNHNS and CDR2 SASEGT. There are 13 residues in the CDR3. CDR3 amino acids: CASSEGEGGEQYF. The CDR3 bases are TGTGCCAGCAGTGAAGGTGAAGGGGGCGAGCAGTACTTC.

The chain employs TRBV15 and TRBJ1-5; 9 bases fit TRBD1. CDR1 is LNHNV and CDR2 is YYDKDF in the germline V gene (reference sequence). This CDR3 has 15 amino acids. The ends lost 3 bases at V and 6 bases at J; junction bases unmatched: 6. CDR3 sequence reads: CATSSDGQGSQPQHF. The CDR3 bases are TGTGCCACCAGCAGTGACGGACAGGGGAGTCAGCCCCAGCATTTT.

This clonotype was detected many times. This chain joins TRBV7-9 and TRBJ2-5; 9 bases line up with TRBD2. The V and J ends lost 5 bases and 4 bases, in that order; junction bases with no gene match: 5. The CDR3 covers 14 residues. Germline lookup yields CDR1 SEHNR and CDR2 FQNEAQ (reference sequence). CDR3 amino acids: CASSHSGRRETQYF. DNA of the CDR3: TGTGCCAGCAGCCATAGCGGGAGAAGAGAGACCCAGTACTTC.

This clonotype was detected ten times or more. The V gene is TRBV12-3 or TRBV12-4, the J gene TRBJ1-1, with a weak D call TRBD1 (5 bases). The CDR3 spans 12 residues. V lost 6 bases to trimming and J lost 10 bases, with 15 bases between them. CDR3 sequence: CASSRDGERAFF. CDR3 DNA sequence: TGTGCCAGCAGCCGGGACGGTGAAAGAGCTTTCTTT.

The gene calls are TRBV12-5 and TRBJ1-1; 9 positions match TRBD1. The junction had 8 bases not matched to a gene; V was cut back by 7 bases and J by 5 bases. Germline-derived CDR1 and CDR2 are LGHNT and FRNRAP. CDR3 length: 14 residues. This CDR3 reads CASVPDRGFTEAFF. CDR3 sequence (DNA): TGTGCTAGTGTCCCCGACAGGGGGTTTACTGAAGCTTTCTTT.